This entry lists 25 T cell receptor beta chains sequenced from one sample in a study of blood T cell repertoires in COVID-19. Here immunoSEQ multiplex PCR was the method, and the copy in TCRdb shows in-frame clones only, minus some. The table shows 330,000 or so clones, with approximately 89% occurring only once. Sequencing was carried out using PBMCs or T cells enriched from blood (not recorded which). The receptors were gathered from a man under 40 who had recovered from COVID-19.

V is TRBV5-6 and J is TRBJ1-3, with unresolved D. Germline CDR1 SGHDT, CDR2 YYEEEE. This CDR3 is 15 amino acids long. V gave up 2 bases and J gave up 3 bases, with 12 bases separating them. CDR3 coding DNA: TGTGCCAGCAGCTTAGGTTTATCGGGTGGAAACACCATATATTTT. The encoded protein is CASSLGLSGGNTIYF.

The chain couples TRBV28 to TRBJ2-1, with D hard to call. CDR3 size: 13 residues. V lost 5 bases and J lost 4, with 9 bases in between. CDR1 MDHEN and CDR2 SYDVKM come from the germline V gene. This CDR3 reads CASSPTWYNEQFF. The CDR3 nucleotides read TGTGCCAGCAGTCCCACTTGGTACAATGAGCAGTTCTTC.

V is TRBV5-1 and J is TRBJ1-1, with D perhaps TRBD1 (6 bases). The ends were cut back, 0 bases at V and 0 bases at J, with 9 bases in the middle. The CDR3 has 15 residues. Germline V CDR1 and CDR2: SGHRS, YFSETQ. CDR3 loop: CASSLAGDMNTEAFF. The CDR3 coding sequence is TGCGCCAGCAGCTTGGCCGGGGACATGAACACTGAAGCTTTCTTT.

This chain connects TRBV9 to TRBJ1-2; 7 nucleotides align to TRBD1. The CDR3 consists of 13 residues. Germline lookup yields CDR1 SGDLS and CDR2 YYNGEE. With 0 bases clipped from V and 6 bases from J, the junction kept 2 bases outside the gene matches. CDR3 sequence: CASSVVTGHGYTF. As DNA, the CDR3 is TGTGCCAGCAGCGTAGTGACAGGGCATGGCTACACCTTC.

J is TRBJ1-1 and V is TRBV27; possible D gene TRBD1, 5 bases. Germline loops: CDR1 MNHEY, CDR2 SMNVEV (reference sequence). V was trimmed by 7 bases and J by 4 bases, leaving 13 bases between them. There are 13 residues in the CDR3. CDR3 sequence reads: CASTSRGFTEAFF. DNA for the CDR3: TGTGCCAGCACGAGCCGGGGGTTCACTGAAGCTTTCTTT.

V gene TRBV18 combines with J gene TRBJ1-4; a possible D gene is TRBD1 (5 bases). The germline V gene has CDR1 KGHSH and CDR2 LQKENI. The CDR3 runs to 15 residues. The V gene lost 0 bases and the J gene lost 7 bases, with 12 bases spanning the gap. For the CDR3, the DNA is TGTGCCAGCTCACCACCGTCCCGAAGGGGTGAAAAACTGTTTTTT. It is translated as CASSPPSRRGEKLFF.

This CDR3 reads CASSLISGGPDTQYF. CDR3 sequence (DNA): TGTGCCAGCAGCTTAATTTCAGGGGGACCCGATACGCAGTATTTT. This chain joins TRBV7-9 and TRBJ2-3; 7 bases fit TRBD1. The trim removed 2 bases at V and 6 bases at J, leaving 8 bases unmatched. The length of the CDR3 is 15 residues. The germline V gene encodes CDR1 SEHNR and CDR2 FQNEAQ (reference sequence).

The chain joins TRBV7-6 to TRBJ1-3; D remains unclear. The CDR3 is 13 residues long. Germline assignment: CDR1 SGHVS and CDR2 FNYEAQ. V lost 6 bases, J lost 4 bases, and 10 bases lay in between. The CDR3 is CASSSARGNTIYF. DNA of the CDR3: TGTGCCAGCAGTTCCGCTAGGGGAAACACCATATATTTT.

The CDR3 nucleotides read TGTGCCAGCTCACCGGACAGAACTAACTATGGCTACACCTTC. Its translation is CASSPDRTNYGYTF. V gene TRBV18 combines with J gene TRBJ1-2; tentatively, D is TRBD1 (6 bases). The CDR3 spans 14 residues. Trimming removed 3 bases from V and 0 bases from J, with 8 bases in between. Looked up from germline, CDR1 is KGHSH and CDR2 is LQKENI.

The gene calls are TRBV7-8 and TRBJ1-5; possible D gene TRBD1, 5 bases. The CDR3 extends over 16 amino acids. Trimming removed 1 base from V and 2 bases from J, with 12 bases in between. CDR1 SGHVS and CDR2 FQNEAQ come from the germline V gene. Here the CDR3 DNA reads TGTGCCAGCAGCTTAGTAGGGGTGGTCGGCAATCAGCCCCAGCATTTT. Amino acids: CASSLVGVVGNQPQHF.

The rearrangement links TRBV3-1 (or the pseudogene TRBV3-2) to TRBJ1-6, with D tentatively TRBD1 (5 bases). CDR3 length: 13 residues. Germline CDR1 is LGHDT and CDR2 is YNNKEL (reference sequence). Trimming removed 5 bases from V and 14 bases from J, with 16 bases in between. CDR3 loop: CASSNLGGATLHF. In DNA form, the CDR3 reads TGTGCCAGCAGCAACTTGGGGGGAGCTACCCTCCACTTT.

The chain links TRBV11-2 to TRBJ2-7; the D gene is possibly TRBD2 (6 bases). V dropped 0 bases and J dropped 7 bases, with 10 bases sitting between them. Germline CDR1 SGHAT, CDR2 FQNNGV. This CDR3 is 13 amino acids long. DNA for the CDR3: TGTGCCAGCAGCTTAGATCACGGGGGAGAGCAGTACTTC. It yields the protein CASSLDHGGEQYF. The whole variable domain, filled in from reference TRBV11-2 and TRBJ2-7, reads EAGVAQSPRYKIIEKRQSVAFWCNPISGHATLYWYQQILGQGPKLLIQFQNNGVVDDSQLPKDRFSAERLKGVDSTLKIQPAKLEDSAVYLCASSLDHGGEQYFGPGTRLTVT.

The V gene is TRBV2, the J gene TRBJ2-3; 9 nucleotides line up with TRBD2. Germline trimming cut 8 bases from V and 1 base from J; bases unmatched to any gene: 4. This CDR3 is built from 14 residues. Per the germline V gene, CDR1 is SNHLY and CDR2 is FYNNEI. CDR3 nucleotide sequence: TGTGCCAGCGGTAGGACTAGCGGCACAGATACGCAGTATTTT. This sequence encodes CASGRTSGTDTQYF.

V and J are TRBV18 and TRBJ2-6; D might be TRBD1 (6 bases). The germline CDR1 and CDR2 sequences are KGHSH and LQKENI. The CDR3 is 15 amino acids. With 5 bases removed from V and 1 base from J, the gap between germline ends came to 9 bases. The CDR3 spells CASSSTGSGANVLTF. The CDR3 coding sequence is TGTGCCAGCTCATCCACAGGGTCTGGGGCCAACGTCCTGACTTTC.

The chain joins TRBV9 to TRBJ2-5, with D perhaps matching TRBD1 (5 bases). CDR3 length equals 14 residues. Deletions cut 4 bases from V and 6 bases from J, with 16 bases between. Germline CDR1 is SGDLS and CDR2 is YYNGEE. CDR3 nucleotide sequence: TGTGCCAGCAGCCTGGGGCAGCAAGGCAAGACCCAGTACTTC. Its protein product is CASSLGQQGKTQYF.

This rearrangement joins TRBV28 to TRBJ1-1; TRBD1 might be the D (5 bases). Trimming shortened V by 2 bases and J by 0 bases, and 13 bases separated the two germline ends. Germline V gene lookup returns CDR1 MDHEN and CDR2 SYDVKM. The CDR3 sequence is 16 residues long. The CDR3 sequence: CASSLGGNRLNTEAFF. CDR3 DNA: TGTGCCAGCAGTTTAGGGGGGAACCGCCTGAACACTGAAGCTTTCTTT.

The chain couples TRBV28 to TRBJ1-1; TRBD1 matches 11 bases. There are 16 residues in the CDR3. The junction had 10 bases not matched to a gene; V was cut back by 5 bases and J by 5 bases. The germline gives CDR1 MDHEN, CDR2 SYDVKM. The CDR3 coding sequence is TGTGCCAGCAGTCCCCCGGGACAGGGGGAGAGGACTGAAGCTTTCTTT. This translates into CASSPPGQGERTEAFF.

The gene calls are TRBV4-1 and TRBJ1-5, with 10 bases lining up with TRBD1. The germline gives CDR1 MGHRA, CDR2 YSYEKL. This CDR3 has 15 residues. The V segment lost 2 bases and the J segment 6 bases; nucleotides outside the gene matches: 4. CDR3 protein: CASSQRRTGGQPQHF. The CDR3 DNA is TGCGCCAGCAGCCAACGGCGGACAGGGGGTCAGCCCCAGCATTTT.

This clone showed up just once. The chain carries TRBV10-3 and TRBJ1-2, with 8 bases that match TRBD1. Per the germline V gene, CDR1 is ENHRY and CDR2 is SYGVKD. V was clipped by 3 bases and J by 7 bases; unmatched bases: 10. This CDR3 comprises 15 residues. CDR3 in amino acids: CAISDFAGGERGYTF. DNA for the CDR3: TGTGCCATCAGTGATTTTGCAGGGGGCGAGCGTGGCTACACCTTC.

This clone has a handful of counts. This rearrangement joins TRBV6-4 to TRBJ2-2; TRBD1 might be the D (6 bases). Germline V gene data show CDR1 as MRHNA and CDR2 as SNTAGT. Trimming stripped 3 bases from V and 6 bases from J, with 14 bases between. This CDR3 comprises 15 residues. The CDR3 nucleotides read TGTGCCAGCAGTGAATCACAGGGCGATTCCGGGGAGCTGTTTTTT. It codes for CASSESQGDSGELFF.

The gene calls are TRBV11-2 and TRBJ2-5; TRBD1 might be the D (6 bases). Trimming took off 0 bases at V and 6 bases at J, with 17 bases between the two ends. Per germline, CDR1 SGHAT and CDR2 FQNNGV. The CDR3 is 16 residues long. The CDR3 bases are TGTGCCAGCAGCTTAGAGAGACAGGATCCCTCCCAGACCCAGTACTTC. It codes for CASSLERQDPSQTQYF.

The gene calls are TRBV7-9 and TRBJ1-3; no firm D call. This CDR3 comprises 16 residues. Germline CDR1 reads SEHNR; CDR2 reads FQNEAQ (reference sequence). V was shortened by 1 base and J by 0 bases, with 10 bases between the two germline ends. CDR3 in DNA: TGTGCCAGCAGCTTAGTAAGACTAGACTCTGGAAACACCATATATTTT. Translation gives CASSLVRLDSGNTIYF.

The rearrangement joins TRBV3-1 (or the pseudogene TRBV3-2) to TRBJ2-3; D uncertain. This CDR3 is 17 amino acids long. Deletions cut 4 bases from V and 2 bases from J, with 19 bases between. Germline lookup yields CDR1 LGHDT and CDR2 YNNKEL (reference sequence). The CDR3 DNA sequence: TGTGCCAGCAGCCGGAGATCTATACAAACCCTCACAGATACGCAGTATTTT. This gives the protein CASSRRSIQTLTDTQYF.

This rearrangement joins TRBV28 to TRBJ1-1; possibly TRBD1 for D (6 bases). V was clipped by 2 bases and J by 7 bases, with 14 bases between them. CDR3 length: 14 amino acids. Germline loops: CDR1 MDHEN, CDR2 SYDVKM. The CDR3 DNA sequence: TGTGCCAGCAGTTTACAAGGGGGGGGAGGTGAAGCTTTCTTT. As protein: CASSLQGGGGEAFF.

This clone was seen only a few times. V usage is TRBV2 and J usage is TRBJ1-4; 7 bases fit TRBD1. Per germline, CDR1 SNHLY and CDR2 FYNNEI. This CDR3 is 14 amino acids long. J was trimmed by 4 bases and V by 8 bases; bases with no gene match: 7. CDR3 in amino acids: CASGDSTFNEKLFF. Here the CDR3 DNA reads TGTGCCAGCGGGGACAGCACCTTTAATGAAAAACTGTTTTTT.